Given below is one T cell receptor beta chain in context. This sample stems from a study of control samples from healthy donors and cancer patients. Using immunoSEQ multiplex PCR, the repertoire was profiled, and TCRdb retains in-frame clones only, with some absent. The sample has approximately 170,000 clones; roughly 92% are singletons. This clonotype was sampled from a woman aged 30 to 39 in good health. The specimen was blood.

CDR3 sequence (DNA): TGCGCCAGCAGCCAAGATCTTGGACTAGCCTACGAGCAGTACTTC. This codes for CASSQDLGLAYEQYF. This chain uses TRBV4-3 with TRBJ2-7, with 7 nucleotides matching TRBD2. CDR1 is LGHNA and CDR2 is YSLEER in the germline V gene. V gave up 0 bases and J gave up 2 bases; unmatched junction bases: 4. The CDR3 is 15 amino acids.